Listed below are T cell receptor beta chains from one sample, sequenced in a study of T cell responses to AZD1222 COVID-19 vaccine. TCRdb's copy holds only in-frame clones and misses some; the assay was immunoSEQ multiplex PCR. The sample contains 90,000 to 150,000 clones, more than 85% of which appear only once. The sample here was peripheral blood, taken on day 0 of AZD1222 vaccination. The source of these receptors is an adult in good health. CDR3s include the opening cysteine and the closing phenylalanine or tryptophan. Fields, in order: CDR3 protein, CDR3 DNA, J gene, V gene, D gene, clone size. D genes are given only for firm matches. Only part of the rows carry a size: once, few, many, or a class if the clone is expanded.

cdr3_aa: CASSLTRAGNTIYF
cdr3_nt: TGTGCCAGCAGTTTAACCAGGGCGGGAAACACCATATATTTT
j_call: TRBJ1-3
v_call: TRBV27
d_call: NA
clone_size: NA

cdr3_aa: CASRGTGEGYGYTF
cdr3_nt: TGTGCCAGCAGGGGGACAGGGGAGGGCTATGGCTACACCTTC
j_call: TRBJ1-2
v_call: TRBV6-6
d_call: TRBD1
clone_size: NA

cdr3_aa: CASRTMNTEAFF
cdr3_nt: TGTGCCAGCAGGACTATGAACACTGAAGCTTTCTTT
j_call: TRBJ1-1
v_call: TRBV6-5
d_call: NA
clone_size: NA

cdr3_aa: CASNQIAGAIYEQYF
cdr3_nt: TGTGCCAGCAACCAGATAGCGGGGGCCATTTACGAGCAGTACTTC
j_call: TRBJ2-7
v_call: TRBV28
d_call: TRBD2
clone_size: NA

cdr3_aa: CASSQDRGTEAFF
cdr3_nt: TGCGCCAGCAGCCAAGATCGAGGGACTGAAGCTTTCTTT
j_call: TRBJ1-1
v_call: TRBV4-1
d_call: NA
clone_size: NA

cdr3_aa: CASSQDPIQKVFF
cdr3_nt: TGTGCCAGCAGCCAAGACCCTATACAGAAGGTGTTTTTT
j_call: TRBJ1-4
v_call: TRBV4-2
d_call: NA
clone_size: once

cdr3_aa: CASSRGHRDTQYF
cdr3_nt: TGTGCCAGCAGTAGGGGGCATCGGGATACGCAGTATTTT
j_call: TRBJ2-3
v_call: TRBV6-2/TRBV6-3
d_call: TRBD1
clone_size: few

cdr3_aa: CASSQGWTGVNTEAFF
cdr3_nt: TGCGCCAGCAGCCAGGGGTGGACAGGCGTGAACACTGAAGCTTTCTTT
j_call: TRBJ1-1
v_call: TRBV4-1
d_call: TRBD1
clone_size: NA

cdr3_aa: CTVDRVEKLFF
cdr3_nt: TGCACCGTGGATAGGGTTGAAAAACTGTTTTTT
j_call: TRBJ1-4
v_call: TRBV20-1
d_call: NA
clone_size: NA

cdr3_aa: CASSTQGYEQYF
cdr3_nt: TGTGCCAGCAGCACACAGGGATACGAGCAGTACTTC
j_call: TRBJ2-7
v_call: TRBV12-3/TRBV12-4
d_call: NA
clone_size: NA

cdr3_aa: CASSLQGQGYNEQFF
cdr3_nt: TGTGCCAGCAGCTTGCAGGGACAGGGGTACAATGAGCAGTTCTTC
j_call: TRBJ2-1
v_call: TRBV5-4
d_call: TRBD1
clone_size: NA

cdr3_aa: CASSVGGTYNEQFF
cdr3_nt: TGTGCCAGCAGCGTAGGGGGCACCTACAATGAGCAGTTCTTC
j_call: TRBJ2-1
v_call: TRBV9
d_call: NA
clone_size: NA

cdr3_aa: CASSLARQPQHF
cdr3_nt: TGTGCCAGCAGTTTAGCGCGTCAGCCCCAGCATTTT
j_call: TRBJ1-5
v_call: TRBV12-3/TRBV12-4
d_call: NA
clone_size: NA

cdr3_aa: CSAGRDGYTF
cdr3_nt: TGCAGTGCTGGCCGAGATGGCTACACCTTC
j_call: TRBJ1-2
v_call: TRBV20-1
d_call: NA
clone_size: NA

cdr3_aa: CASSLVGAKSYEQYF
cdr3_nt: TGTGCCAGCAGCTTAGTCGGGGCAAAGAGCTACGAGCAGTACTTC
j_call: TRBJ2-7
v_call: TRBV7-9
d_call: NA
clone_size: NA

cdr3_aa: CASSFSTGSKEPQHF
cdr3_nt: TGCGCCAGCAGCTTCTCGACAGGGTCGAAGGAGCCCCAGCATTTT
j_call: TRBJ1-5
v_call: TRBV5-1
d_call: TRBD1
clone_size: NA

cdr3_aa: CASSQDPGTGAYEQYF
cdr3_nt: TGCGCCAGCAGCCAAGATCCCGGGACGGGAGCCTACGAGCAGTACTTC
j_call: TRBJ2-7
v_call: TRBV4-1
d_call: NA
clone_size: NA

cdr3_aa: CASSLALQGGEQYF
cdr3_nt: TGTGCCAGCAGCTTAGCGTTGCAGGGTGGCGAGCAGTACTTC
j_call: TRBJ2-7
v_call: TRBV7-9
d_call: NA
clone_size: NA

cdr3_aa: CATSDRGTNYGYTF
cdr3_nt: TGTGCCACCAGTGATAGGGGAACTAACTATGGCTACACCTTC
j_call: TRBJ1-2
v_call: TRBV24-1
d_call: NA
clone_size: NA

cdr3_aa: CASSIDWGGSGGVETQYF
cdr3_nt: TGTGCCAGTAGTATAGATTGGGGCGGTAGCGGGGGAGTAGAGACCCAGTACTTC
j_call: TRBJ2-5
v_call: TRBV19
d_call: TRBD2
clone_size: NA

cdr3_aa: CASSYSSGEETQYF
cdr3_nt: TGTGCCAGCAGTTACTCTTCGGGGGAAGAGACCCAGTACTTC
j_call: TRBJ2-5
v_call: TRBV6-2/TRBV6-3
d_call: NA
clone_size: NA

cdr3_aa: CASSSTAGTRGDSGANVLTF
cdr3_nt: TGTGCCAGCTCATCAACCGCCGGGACAAGGGGGGACTCTGGGGCCAACGTCCTGACTTTC
j_call: TRBJ2-6
v_call: TRBV18
d_call: NA
clone_size: NA

cdr3_aa: CASSYTSGSTEAFF
cdr3_nt: TGTGCCAGCAGTTACACGTCGGGTTCCACTGAAGCTTTCTTT
j_call: TRBJ1-1
v_call: TRBV6-5
d_call: NA
clone_size: NA

cdr3_aa: CASSHRTGGPNTEAFF
cdr3_nt: TGTGCCAGTAGTCATCGGACAGGGGGCCCGAACACTGAAGCTTTCTTT
j_call: TRBJ1-1
v_call: TRBV19
d_call: TRBD1
clone_size: NA

cdr3_aa: CASSLAVTNEKLFF
cdr3_nt: TGTGCCAGCAGCTTAGCGGTGACTAATGAAAAACTGTTTTTT
j_call: TRBJ1-4
v_call: TRBV11-2
d_call: NA
clone_size: NA

cdr3_aa: CASSWNQGTTEAFF
cdr3_nt: TGTGCCAGCAGCTGGAACCAGGGTACCACTGAAGCTTTCTTT
j_call: TRBJ1-1
v_call: TRBV7-9
d_call: NA
clone_size: NA

cdr3_aa: CASSRDLNTGELFF
cdr3_nt: TGTGCCAGCAGTAGGGACCTGAACACCGGGGAGCTGTTTTTT
j_call: TRBJ2-2
v_call: TRBV5-4
d_call: NA
clone_size: once

cdr3_aa: CASSLAISGGRGPWTQYF
cdr3_nt: TGTGCCAGCAGCTTAGCCATATCCGGCGGGCGGGGGCCCTGGACCCAGTACTTC
j_call: TRBJ2-5
v_call: TRBV7-2
d_call: NA
clone_size: NA

cdr3_aa: CATLLAGGYQETQYF
cdr3_nt: TGTGCCACCCTACTAGCGGGGGGATACCAAGAGACCCAGTACTTC
j_call: TRBJ2-5
v_call: TRBV15
d_call: TRBD2
clone_size: few

cdr3_aa: CATSKRRQGTDTQYF
cdr3_nt: TGTGCCACCAGCAAGAGAAGACAGGGCACAGATACGCAGTATTTT
j_call: TRBJ2-3
v_call: TRBV24-1
d_call: NA
clone_size: NA

cdr3_aa: CASSIEGVSTEAFF
cdr3_nt: TGTGCCAGTAGTATAGAGGGCGTGAGCACTGAAGCTTTCTTT
j_call: TRBJ1-1
v_call: TRBV19
d_call: NA
clone_size: NA

cdr3_aa: CASSLEGHVSGNTIYF
cdr3_nt: TGCGCCAGCAGCTTGGAGGGACACGTCTCTGGAAACACCATATATTTT
j_call: TRBJ1-3
v_call: TRBV5-1
d_call: NA
clone_size: NA